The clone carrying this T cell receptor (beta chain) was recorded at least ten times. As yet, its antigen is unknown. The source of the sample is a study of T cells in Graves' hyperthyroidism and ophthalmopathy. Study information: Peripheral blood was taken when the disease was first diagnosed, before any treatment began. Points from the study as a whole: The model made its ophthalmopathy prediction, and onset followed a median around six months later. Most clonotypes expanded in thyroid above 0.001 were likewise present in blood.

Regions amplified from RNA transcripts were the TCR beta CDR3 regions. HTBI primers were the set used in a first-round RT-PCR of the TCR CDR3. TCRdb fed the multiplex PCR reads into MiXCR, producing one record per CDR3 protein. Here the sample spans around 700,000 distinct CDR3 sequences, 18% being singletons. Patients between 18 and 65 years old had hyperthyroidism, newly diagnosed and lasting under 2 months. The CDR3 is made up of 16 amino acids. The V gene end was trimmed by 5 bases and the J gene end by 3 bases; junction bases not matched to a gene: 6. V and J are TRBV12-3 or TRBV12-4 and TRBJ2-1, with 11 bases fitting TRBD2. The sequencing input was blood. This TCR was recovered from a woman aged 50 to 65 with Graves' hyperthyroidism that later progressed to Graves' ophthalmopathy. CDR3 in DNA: TGTGCCAGCAGTCTCAACCTAGCGGGGGGCTACAATGAGCAGTTCTTC. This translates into CASSLNLAGGYNEQFF.